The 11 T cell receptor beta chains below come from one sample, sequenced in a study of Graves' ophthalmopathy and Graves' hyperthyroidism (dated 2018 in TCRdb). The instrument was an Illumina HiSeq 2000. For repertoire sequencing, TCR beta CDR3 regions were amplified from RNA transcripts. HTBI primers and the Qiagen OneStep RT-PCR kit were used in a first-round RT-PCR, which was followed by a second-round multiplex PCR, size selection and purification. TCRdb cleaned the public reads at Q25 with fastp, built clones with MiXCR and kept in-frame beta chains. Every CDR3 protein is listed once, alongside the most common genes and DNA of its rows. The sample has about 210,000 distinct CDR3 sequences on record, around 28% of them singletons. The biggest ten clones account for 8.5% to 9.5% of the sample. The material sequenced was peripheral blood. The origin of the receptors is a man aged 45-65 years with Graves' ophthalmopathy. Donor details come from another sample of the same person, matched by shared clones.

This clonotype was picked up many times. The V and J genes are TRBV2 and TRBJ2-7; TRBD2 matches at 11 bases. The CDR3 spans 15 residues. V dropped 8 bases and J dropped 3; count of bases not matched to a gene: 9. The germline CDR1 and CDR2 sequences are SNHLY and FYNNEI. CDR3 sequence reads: CASGYASGRSYEQYF. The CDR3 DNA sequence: TGTGCCAGCGGCTATGCTAGCGGGAGGAGCTACGAGCAGTACTTC. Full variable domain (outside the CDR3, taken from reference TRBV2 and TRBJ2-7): EPEVTQTPSHQVTQMGQEVILRCVPISNHLYFYWYRQILGQKVEFLVSFYNNEISEKSEIFDDQFSVERPDGSNFTLKIRSTKLEDSAMYFCASGYASGRSYEQYFGPGTRLTVT.

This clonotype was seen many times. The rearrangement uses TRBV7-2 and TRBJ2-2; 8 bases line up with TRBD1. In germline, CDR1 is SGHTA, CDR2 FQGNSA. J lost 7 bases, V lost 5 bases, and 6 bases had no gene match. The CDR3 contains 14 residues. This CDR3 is CASSRTGTGGELFF. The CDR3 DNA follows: TGTGCCAGCAGCCGGACAGGGACGGGCGGGGAGCTGTTTTTT.

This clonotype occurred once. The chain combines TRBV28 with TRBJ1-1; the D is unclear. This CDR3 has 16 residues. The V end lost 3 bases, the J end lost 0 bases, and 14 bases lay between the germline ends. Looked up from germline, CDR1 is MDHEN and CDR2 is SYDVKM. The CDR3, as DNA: TGTGCCAGCAGTTTGGTTAACGTACGGATGAACACTGAAGCTTTCTTT. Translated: CASSLVNVRMNTEAFF.

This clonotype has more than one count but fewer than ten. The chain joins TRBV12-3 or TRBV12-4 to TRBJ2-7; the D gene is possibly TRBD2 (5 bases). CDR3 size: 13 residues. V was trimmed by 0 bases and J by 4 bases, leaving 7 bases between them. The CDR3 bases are TGTGCCAGCAGTTTAGCACGAGGGTACGAGCAGTACTTC. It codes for CASSLARGYEQYF.

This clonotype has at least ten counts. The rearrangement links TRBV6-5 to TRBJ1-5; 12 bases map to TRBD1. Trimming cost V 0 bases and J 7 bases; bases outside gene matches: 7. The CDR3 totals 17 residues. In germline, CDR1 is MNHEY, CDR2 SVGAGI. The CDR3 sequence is CASSYSLGTGGGQPQHF. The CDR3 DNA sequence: TGTGCCAGCAGTTACTCACTGGGGACAGGGGGCGGGCAGCCCCAGCATTTT.

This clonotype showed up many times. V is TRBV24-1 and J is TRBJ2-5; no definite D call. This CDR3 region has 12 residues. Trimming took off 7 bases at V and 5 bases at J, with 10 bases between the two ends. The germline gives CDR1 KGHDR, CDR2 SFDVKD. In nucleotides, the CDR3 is TGTGCCACCAGCGCTGGGTTGGAGACCCAGTACTTC. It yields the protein CATSAGLETQYF.

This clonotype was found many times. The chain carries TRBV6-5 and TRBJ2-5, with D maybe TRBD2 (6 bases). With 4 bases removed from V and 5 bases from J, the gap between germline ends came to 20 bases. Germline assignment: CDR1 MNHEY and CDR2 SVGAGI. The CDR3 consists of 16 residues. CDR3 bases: TGTGCCAGCAGTTTACTGAGACTAGATATAGGGGAGACCCAGTACTTC. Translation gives CASSLLRLDIGETQYF.

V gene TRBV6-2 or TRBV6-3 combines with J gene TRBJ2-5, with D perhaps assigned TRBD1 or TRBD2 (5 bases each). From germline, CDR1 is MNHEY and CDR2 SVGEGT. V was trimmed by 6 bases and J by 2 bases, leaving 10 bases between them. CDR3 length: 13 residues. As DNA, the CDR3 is TGTGCCAGCAGATGGGGACGGCAAGAGACCCAGTACTTC. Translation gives CASRWGRQETQYF.

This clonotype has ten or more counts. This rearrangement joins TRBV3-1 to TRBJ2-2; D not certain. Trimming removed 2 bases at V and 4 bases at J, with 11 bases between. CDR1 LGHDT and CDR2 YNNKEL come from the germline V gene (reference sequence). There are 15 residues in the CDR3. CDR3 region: CASSQTGSFTGELFF. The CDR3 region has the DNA TGTGCCAGCAGCCAAACCGGGTCTTTCACCGGGGAGCTGTTTTTT.

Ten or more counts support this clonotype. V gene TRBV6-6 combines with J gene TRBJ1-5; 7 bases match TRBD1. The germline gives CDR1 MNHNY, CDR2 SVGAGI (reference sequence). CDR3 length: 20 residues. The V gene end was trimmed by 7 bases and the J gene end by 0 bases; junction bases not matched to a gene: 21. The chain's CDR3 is CASTRGTAIEKLYSNQPQHF. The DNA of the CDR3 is TGTGCCAGCACCCGCGGGACAGCCATAGAAAAACTATATAGCAATCAGCCCCAGCATTTT.

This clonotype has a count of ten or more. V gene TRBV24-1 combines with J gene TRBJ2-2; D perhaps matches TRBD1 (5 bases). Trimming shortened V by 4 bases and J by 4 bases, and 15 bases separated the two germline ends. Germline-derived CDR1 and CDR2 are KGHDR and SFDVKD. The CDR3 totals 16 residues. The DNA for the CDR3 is TGTGCCACCAGTGAGCGACAGATTATTGGCACCGGGGAGCTGTTTTTT. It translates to CATSERQIIGTGELFF.